The next 5 T cell receptor beta chains were all read from a single sample in a study of cytomegalovirus exposure and HLA in healthy donors. The PCR employed 60 Vbeta primers together with 13 Jbeta primers. Generated by immunoSEQ multiplex PCR, the TCRdb table keeps only in-frame clones and is missing some. This sample has more than 95,000 clones; approximately 76% occur once, and the top ten carry 15% to 20%. The sequenced sample consisted of PBMCs. All receptors derive from a man in his forties or fifties in good health and CMV-seropositive.

The chain is built from TRBV6-6 and TRBJ1-5; 10 bases are shared with TRBD1. This CDR3 has 16 residues. From germline, CDR1 is MNHNY and CDR2 SVGAGI (reference sequence). The V gene end was trimmed by 5 bases and the J gene end by 6 bases; junction bases not matched to a gene: 10. For the CDR3, the DNA is TGTGCCAGCAGTAAGCGGGACAGGGGTGCGGGTCAGCCCCAGCATTTT. This sequence encodes CASSKRDRGAGQPQHF.

The chain is built from TRBV6-6 and TRBJ2-2, with a tentative D call TRBD1 (6 bases). The CDR3 is made up of 15 amino acids. Germline loops: CDR1 MNHNY, CDR2 SVGAGI (reference sequence). Deletions cut 6 bases from V and 4 bases from J, with 15 bases between. The CDR3 reads CASRLQGTGTGELFF. DNA of the CDR3: TGTGCCAGCAGGCTACAGGGCACTGGCACCGGGGAGCTGTTTTTT.

The genes are TRBV5-1 and TRBJ1-6; 8 bases line up with TRBD1. The CDR3 is 15 residues long. V lost 1 base, J lost 9 bases, and 6 bases stayed unmatched. Germline-derived CDR1 and CDR2 are SGHRS and YFSETQ. This chain's CDR3 is CASSLNGQGGSPLHF. The DNA for the CDR3 is TGCGCCAGCAGCTTGAATGGACAGGGCGGTTCACCCCTCCACTTT.

This clone was seen more than once but under ten times. The chain links TRBV28 to TRBJ1-3; D remains ambiguous. Looked up from germline, CDR1 is MDHEN and CDR2 is SYDVKM. The germline V and J ends were trimmed by 2 bases and 0 bases, with 5 bases remaining between them. The CDR3 contains 14 residues. The DNA for the CDR3 is TGTGCCAGCAGTTTAAGGAGCTCTGGAAACACCATATATTTT. Amino acids: CASSLRSSGNTIYF.

The rearrangement uses TRBV7-9 and TRBJ1-4; D perhaps matches TRBD1 (6 bases). CDR1 SEHNR and CDR2 FQNEAQ come from the germline V gene (reference sequence). Deletions cut 2 bases from V and 2 bases from J, with 15 bases between. The CDR3 is 17 amino acids. As DNA, the CDR3 is TGTGCCAGCAGCTTAACTACAGGGATTTGGACTAATGAAAAACTGTTTTTT. Protein sequence: CASSLTTGIWTNEKLFF. Variable domain in full (rest from reference TRBV7-9 and TRBJ1-4): DTGVSQNPRHKITKRGQNVTFRCDPISEHNRLYWYRQTLGQGPEFLTYFQNEAQLEKSRLLSDRFSAERPKGSFSTLEIQRTEQGDSAMYLCASSLTTGIWTNEKLFFGSGTQLSVL.